These 10 T cell receptor beta chains came from one sample sequenced in a study of blood T cell repertoires in COVID-19. Produced via immunoSEQ multiplex PCR; TCRdb's table is partial and in-frame only. The repertoire holds approximately 140,000 clones, with over 75% as singletons. The source material was PBMCs or T cells enriched from blood (not recorded which). The receptors originated from a man aged 50-59 years in a cohort exposed to, infected with or recovered from COVID-19 (not recorded which).

The chain employs TRBV6-1 and TRBJ1-2, with a weak D call TRBD1 (6 bases). The CDR3 is made up of 15 amino acids. CDR1 is MNHNS, CDR2 SASEGT, per germline. V lost 0 bases and J 7 bases, leaving 15 bases between the germline ends. The chain's CDR3 is CASSEAGAGTIGYTF. The CDR3, as DNA: TGTGCCAGCAGTGAAGCGGGGGCGGGGACTATTGGCTACACCTTC.

The chain combines TRBV5-8 with TRBJ1-4, with 9 nucleotides matching TRBD1. Germline CDR1 SGHTS, CDR2 YDEGEE. The CDR3 is 14 residues long. Germline trimming cut 4 bases from V and 7 bases from J; bases unmatched to any gene: 5. The CDR3 DNA follows: TGTGCCAGCAGCCAGGGACAGGGCGGTGAAAAACTGTTTTTT. It encodes CASSQGQGGEKLFF.

J is TRBJ1-4 and V is TRBV30; TRBD1 is a possible D gene (6 bases). This CDR3 is 15 amino acids long. Deletions cut 0 bases from V and 8 bases from J, with 16 bases between. Looked up from germline, CDR1 is GTSNPN and CDR2 is SVGIG (reference sequence). DNA for the CDR3: TGTGCCTGGAGTGTGACACAGGGATTGGGGGAAAAACTGTTTTTT. Translating it yields CAWSVTQGLGEKLFF.

The chain is built from TRBV3-1 (or the pseudogene TRBV3-2) and TRBJ1-1; no definite D call. The V and J ends lost 4 bases and 1 base respectively, with 13 bases between them. The CDR3 is 15 amino acids. Germline lookup yields CDR1 LGHDT and CDR2 YNNKEL (reference sequence). DNA for the CDR3: TGTGCCAGCAGCCGCCTCCCACAAGAGAACACTGAAGCTTTCTTT. Translated, it gives CASSRLPQENTEAFF.

As for this clone: An end of the junction differs from the germline gene, which may be a read error. The chain employs TRBV29-1 and TRBJ2-1, with TRBD2 matching over 8 bases. The germline V gene encodes CDR1 SQVTM and CDR2 ANQGSEA. The CDR3 has 12 amino acids. CDR3 sequence reads: CSVEPSGGATVF. CDR3 bases: TGCAGCGTTGAACCATCGGGGGGGGCAACAGTCTTC.

The chain recombines TRBV30 with TRBJ1-1, with D possibly TRBD1 on 6 matching bases. Per the germline V gene, CDR1 is GTSNPN and CDR2 is SVGIG (reference sequence). This CDR3 is 14 amino acids long. V was trimmed by 6 bases and J by 5 bases, leaving 19 bases between them. CDR3 amino acids: CACLGREGVTEAFF. The CDR3 DNA reads as TGTGCCTGTCTGGGCAGGGAGGGGGTTACTGAAGCTTTCTTT.

CDR3 sequence reads: CASSLSSGRTDTQYF. The CDR3 coding sequence is TGTGCCAGCAGCTTATCAAGCGGGAGAACAGATACGCAGTATTTT. The V call is TRBV7-9, the J call TRBJ2-3; 8 bases are shared with TRBD2. The junction had 4 bases not matched to a gene; V was cut back by 2 bases and J by 3 bases. Germline CDR1 is SEHNR and CDR2 is FQNEAQ (reference sequence). The CDR3 runs to 15 residues.

This sequence joins TRBV7-6 and TRBJ2-1; TRBD2 matches at 7 bases. V lost 0 bases to trimming and J lost 4 bases; unmatched junction nucleotides: 6. Germline V gives CDR1 SGHVS, CDR2 FNYEAQ. This CDR3 has 16 amino acids. The CDR3 is CASSLAGGTTYNEQFF. The CDR3 nucleotides read TGTGCCAGCAGCTTAGCGGGGGGGACTACTTACAATGAGCAGTTCTTC.

This clone was seen once. The gene calls are TRBV25-1 and TRBJ2-5, with TRBD2 as a possible D gene (6 bases). V was cut by 5 bases and J by 2 bases, with 21 bases left in between. Germline V CDR1 and CDR2: MGHDK, SYGVNS. CDR3 size: 17 residues. CDR3 protein: CASSTQRSEGEQETQYF. CDR3 nucleotide sequence: TGTGCCAGCAGTACCCAAAGGTCGGAGGGCGAACAAGAGACCCAGTACTTC.

This chain uses TRBV2 with TRBJ2-5; TRBD1 aligns across 8 bases. The length of the CDR3 is 17 residues. Germline V CDR1 and CDR2: SNHLY, FYNNEI. Trimming cost V 7 bases and J 5 bases; bases outside gene matches: 18. The CDR3 bases are TGTGCCAGCATATTACTTGGGGACAGGTCGGATGGGGAGACCCAGTACTTC. Encoded protein: CASILLGDRSDGETQYF.